This passage covers 9 T cell receptor beta chains from one sample sequenced in a study of blood T cell repertoires in COVID-19. TCRdb keeps only in-frame clones here, not all; method: immunoSEQ multiplex PCR. The sample consists of 230,000 or so clones, about 88% of them appearing once. What was sequenced was PBMCs or T cells enriched from blood (not recorded which). The receptor source for this set is a woman in her 30s who had recovered from COVID-19.

The gene calls are TRBV5-5 and TRBJ1-6; D call uncertain. Germline loops: CDR1 SGHKS, CDR2 YYEKEE (reference sequence). CDR3 length: 15 residues. Trimming cost V 1 base and J 7 bases, with 12 bases left between them. This CDR3 is CASSLILEANSPLHF. DNA of the CDR3: TGTGCCAGCAGCTTGATCCTGGAGGCCAATTCACCCCTCCACTTT.

The rearrangement uses TRBV3-1 (or the pseudogene TRBV3-2) and TRBJ2-2; 8 bases are shared with TRBD2. Trimming cost V 3 bases and J 3 bases; bases outside gene matches: 6. CDR1 and CDR2 (germline): LGHDT, YNNKEL (reference sequence). The CDR3 length is 16 residues. As DNA, the CDR3 is TGTGCCAGCAGCCAGTCCCGGGGGGGGGACACCGGGGAGCTGTTTTTT. Translation gives CASSQSRGGDTGELFF.

The chain is built from TRBV14 and TRBJ2-7; 9 positions agree with TRBD1. The CDR3 contains 15 residues. Losses at the gene ends were 5 bases for V and 2 bases for J; bases not matched to a gene: 7. Germline V CDR1 and CDR2: SGHDN, FVKESK. CDR3 in amino acids: CASSTRTGEAYEQYF. The DNA for the CDR3 is TGTGCCAGCAGCACCCGGACAGGGGAGGCCTACGAGCAGTACTTC.

This chain joins TRBV10-3 and TRBJ2-2, with a weak D call TRBD2 (6 bases). The CDR3 extends over 12 amino acids. V shed 10 bases and J shed 7 bases, with 13 bases lying between them. Germline values: CDR1 ENHRY, CDR2 SYGVKD. As DNA, the CDR3 is TGTGCCACCACTAGCTACGGCGGGGAGCTGTTTTTT. It is translated as CATTSYGGELFF.

The V and J genes are TRBV7-9 and TRBJ2-3, with 13 nucleotides matching TRBD2. The V and J ends lost 6 bases and 3 bases, in that order; junction bases with no gene match: 3. The CDR3 covers 15 residues. Germline V CDR1 and CDR2: SEHNR, FQNEAQ (reference sequence). DNA for the CDR3: TGTGCCAGCAGGTCACTAGCGGGGGGGACAGATACGCAGTATTTT. Its protein is CASRSLAGGTDTQYF. The variable domain in full, completed from reference TRBV7-9 and TRBJ2-3, reads DTGVSQNPRHKITKRGQNVTFRCDPISEHNRLYWYRQTLGQGPEFLTYFQNEAQLEKSRLLSDRFSAERPKGSFSTLEIQRTEQGDSAMYLCASRSLAGGTDTQYFGPGTRLTVL.

The chain has TRBV4-1 and TRBJ2-7; TRBD1 aligns across 10 bases. The CDR3 runs to 15 residues. CDR1 is MGHRA, CDR2 YSYEKL, per germline. V lost 5 bases and J lost 6; bases outside the gene matches: 10. CDR3 bases: TGCGCCAGCAGCAAGATGGGGACAGGGGAGCGCGAGCAGTACTTC. It specifies CASSKMGTGEREQYF.

The V and J genes are TRBV5-1 and TRBJ1-4, with TRBD1 as a possible D gene (5 bases). The CDR3 totals 16 residues. The V gene's germline CDR1 is SGHRS and CDR2 YFSETQ. V was trimmed by 0 bases and J by 3 bases, leaving 12 bases between them. CDR3 protein: CASSLGGDWSNEKLFF. The DNA for the CDR3 is TGCGCCAGCAGCTTGGGGGGCGACTGGTCTAATGAAAAACTGTTTTTT.

This clone was counted only a few times. CDR3 sequence (DNA): TGTGCCAGCCGAGACAGGGGTCACAATCAGCCCCAGCATTTT. Its translation: CASRDRGHNQPQHF. The V and J genes are TRBV6-5 and TRBJ1-5, with 8 bases aligning to TRBD1. This CDR3 has 14 amino acids. Germline assignment: CDR1 MNHEY and CDR2 SVGAGI. Unmatched junction bases numbered 6, after V lost 8 bases and J lost 3 bases.

The rearrangement uses TRBV18 and TRBJ1-5; possible D gene TRBD1, 5 bases. CDR3 length: 16 amino acids. V lost 2 bases, J lost 0 bases, and 11 bases lay in between. Germline V gene sequence: CDR1 KGHSH, CDR2 LQKENI. The DNA of the CDR3 is TGTGCCAGCTCACCAGTGGACATACCTAGCAATCAGCCCCAGCATTTT. Translated, it gives CASSPVDIPSNQPQHF.